These 25 T cell receptor beta chains share one sample of origin, sequenced in a study of blood T cell repertoires in COVID-19. The table came from immunoSEQ multiplex PCR; TCRdb's copy has only in-frame clones and leaves some out. The table has about 60,000 clones, about 90% seen once. The specimen was peripheral blood. The receptors originated from a human donor with acute or convalescent COVID-19. The donor label of this sample is uncertain.

The chain has TRBV4-2 and TRBJ1-5, with D possibly TRBD1 on 6 matching bases. CDR1 and CDR2 (germline): LGHNA, YNFKEQ. This CDR3 region has 16 residues. Trimming shortened V by 0 bases and J by 2 bases, and 11 bases separated the two germline ends. CDR3 nucleotides: TGTGCCAGCAGCCAAGATCAGGGGCACGGCAATCAGCCCCAGCATTTT. It yields the protein CASSQDQGHGNQPQHF.

J is TRBJ2-7 and V is TRBV28; possibly TRBD1 for D (6 bases). Germline lookup yields CDR1 MDHEN and CDR2 SYDVKM. Trimming cost V 3 bases and J 3 bases, with 9 bases left between them. The CDR3 sequence is 13 residues long. This chain's CDR3 is CASSFGRGYEQYF. The CDR3 DNA sequence: TGTGCCAGCAGTTTCGGCAGGGGCTACGAGCAGTACTTC.

CDR3: CASSHLSRGGTEAFF. The CDR3 bases are TGTGCCAGCAGCCATCTTTCCAGGGGCGGCACTGAAGCTTTCTTT. This sequence joins TRBV4-2 and TRBJ1-1; tentative D call: TRBD1 (6 bases). The length of the CDR3 is 15 residues. CDR1 and CDR2 from the germline V gene are LGHNA and YNFKEQ. Trimming cost V 3 bases and J 4 bases, with 15 bases left between them.

The V call is TRBV18, the J call TRBJ1-2; possibly TRBD1 for D (6 bases). This CDR3 spans 15 amino acids. Germline V gene data show CDR1 as KGHSH and CDR2 as LQKENI. Trimming stripped 2 bases from V and 0 bases from J, with 10 bases between. This chain's CDR3 is CASSPTDSPNYGYTF. CDR3 bases: TGTGCCAGCTCACCAACGGACAGCCCTAACTATGGCTACACCTTC.

The chain couples TRBV6-5 to TRBJ2-5, with 9 bases aligning to TRBD1. Germline V CDR1 and CDR2: MNHEY, SVGAGI. The CDR3 is made up of 15 amino acids. The ends lost 6 bases at V and 4 bases at J; junction bases unmatched: 9. The CDR3 region is CASRSGTGRGETQYF. CDR3 nucleotides: TGTGCCAGCAGATCAGGGACAGGGAGGGGAGAGACCCAGTACTTC.

This clone was seen a handful of times. In nucleotides, the CDR3 is TGTGCCAGCAGTGAAGCGGGCAGGGGAAGAGATCAGCCCCAGCATTTT. This encodes CASSEAGRGRDQPQHF. The genes are TRBV2 and TRBJ1-5, with a possible D match to TRBD1 (6 bases). The germline CDR1 and CDR2 sequences are SNHLY and FYNNEI. The V gene lost 0 bases and the J gene lost 5 bases, with 14 bases spanning the gap. The CDR3 extends over 16 amino acids.

The chain combines TRBV7-9 with TRBJ2-3; 12 bases are shared with TRBD2. The length of the CDR3 is 15 residues. Per the germline V gene, CDR1 is SEHNR and CDR2 is FQNEAQ (reference sequence). With V trimmed by 7 bases and J by 6 bases, 8 bases remained unmatched. The CDR3 DNA reads as TGTGCCAGCACACCGGGACTAGCGGGTCCGGATACGCAGTATTTT. As protein: CASTPGLAGPDTQYF.

CDR3 residues: CASSLNSQPQHF. DNA of the CDR3: TGTGCCAGCAGTTTGAATAGTCAGCCCCAGCATTTT. The chain links TRBV28 to TRBJ1-5; D is unclear. Germline V gene sequence: CDR1 MDHEN, CDR2 SYDVKM. The CDR3 consists of 12 residues. Trimming removed 3 bases from V and 6 bases from J, with 6 bases in between. Looking up the rest from reference TRBV28 and TRBJ1-5 gives the full variable domain: DVKVTQSSRYLVKRTGEKVFLECVQDMDHENMFWYRQDPGLGLRLIYFSYDVKMKEKGDIPEGYSVSREKKERFSLILESASTNQTSMYLCASSLNSQPQHFGDGTRLSIL.

V is TRBV6-5 and J is TRBJ1-1; 7 bases are shared with TRBD1. Germline V gives CDR1 MNHEY, CDR2 SVGAGI. This CDR3 has 13 amino acids. V lost 5 bases, J lost 4 bases, and 4 bases stayed unmatched. Here the CDR3 DNA reads TGTGCCAGCAGTCCGACAGGGTTCACTGAAGCTTTCTTT. Translating gives CASSPTGFTEAFF.

The chain couples TRBV27 to TRBJ2-1; 7 bases fit TRBD1. The CDR3 length is 13 residues. The germline V gene encodes CDR1 MNHEY and CDR2 SMNVEV (reference sequence). V was pared by 5 bases and J by 12 bases, with 10 bases of the junction left unmatched. DNA of the CDR3: TGTGCCAGCAGTCTGCCTACAGGGGCCAGGCAGTTCTTC. The encoded protein is CASSLPTGARQFF.

V usage is TRBV19 and J usage is TRBJ2-5; weak D call: TRBD2 (7 bases). Germline V gives CDR1 LNHDA, CDR2 SQIVND (reference sequence). CDR3 size: 16 residues. V gave up 0 bases and J gave up 7 bases, with 18 bases separating them. The CDR3 sequence: CASSIEGGQRLGTQYF. Here the CDR3 DNA reads TGTGCCAGTAGTATAGAGGGGGGGCAAAGGCTTGGGACCCAGTACTTC.

This chain uses TRBV24-1 with TRBJ2-3, with D tentatively TRBD2 (5 bases). V was trimmed by 4 bases and J by 12 bases, leaving 19 bases between them. The CDR3 spans 14 residues. The V gene's germline CDR1 is KGHDR and CDR2 SFDVKD. The CDR3: CATSEADNARVQYF. The CDR3 DNA reads as TGTGCCACCAGTGAGGCTGACAACGCGAGGGTTCAGTATTTT.

This clone was recorded a few times. This chain joins TRBV15 and TRBJ1-1, with D unresolved. V gave up 0 bases and J gave up 6 bases, with 8 bases separating them. Germline V gene data show CDR1 as LNHNV and CDR2 as YYDKDF (reference sequence). CDR3 length: 13 amino acids. The DNA of the CDR3 is TGTGCCACCAGCAGAGATAAGGGAGCTGAAGCTTTCTTT. It codes for CATSRDKGAEAFF.

The chain combines TRBV19 with TRBJ2-6, with D maybe TRBD1 (5 bases). The CDR3 spans 12 residues. The germline V gene encodes CDR1 LNHDA and CDR2 SQIVND (reference sequence). The CDR3 spells CGTGSGANVLTF. In DNA, the CDR3 is TGTGGCACAGGCTCTGGGGCCAACGTCCTGACTTTC.

The chain is built from TRBV7-3 and TRBJ1-3; D gene ambiguous. From germline, CDR1 is SGHTA and CDR2 FQGTGA. V was clipped by 7 bases and J by 1 base, with 17 bases between them. The CDR3 consists of 16 residues. The DNA for the CDR3 is TGTGCCAGCACCCCGTGTTTGAAGCATTCTGGAAACACCATATATTTT. Encoded protein: CASTPCLKHSGNTIYF.

The CDR3 protein is CASSENGGFRETQYF. Written as DNA, the CDR3 is TGTGCCAGCAGTGAAAACGGGGGGTTTAGAGAGACCCAGTACTTC. The chain joins TRBV2 to TRBJ2-5, with TRBD2 matching over 7 bases. The CDR3 is 15 residues long. The V gene end was trimmed by 2 bases and the J gene end by 4 bases; junction bases not matched to a gene: 7. The germline V gene encodes CDR1 SNHLY and CDR2 FYNNEI.

The chain's CDR3 is CASSPTGTGRASLFF. The CDR3 coding sequence is TGTGCCAGCAGCCCGACCGGGACAGGGAGGGCCTCGCTGTTTTTT. V is TRBV3-1 (or the pseudogene TRBV3-2) and J is TRBJ1-4; 9 nucleotides match TRBD1. CDR3 length: 15 residues. Germline V gene lookup returns CDR1 LGHDT and CDR2 YNNKEL (reference sequence). The V gene end was trimmed by 4 bases and the J gene end by 14 bases; junction bases not matched to a gene: 14.

This rearrangement joins TRBV11-2 to TRBJ2-7; D ambiguous. The CDR3 covers 16 residues. V lost 0 bases, J lost 3 bases, and 15 bases lay in between. From germline, CDR1 is SGHAT and CDR2 FQNNGV. CDR3 in DNA: TGTGCCAGCAGCTTAGATGCGGCGCCCCTTAACTACGAGCAGTACTTC. It codes for CASSLDAAPLNYEQYF. Full variable domain (rest looked up from reference TRBV11-2 and TRBJ2-7): EAGVAQSPRYKIIEKRQSVAFWCNPISGHATLYWYQQILGQGPKLLIQFQNNGVVDDSQLPKDRFSAERLKGVDSTLKIQPAKLEDSAVYLCASSLDAAPLNYEQYFGPGTRLTVT.

The chain couples TRBV19 to TRBJ2-3, with D perhaps matching TRBD1 (6 bases). CDR3 length: 13 residues. The germline V and J ends were trimmed by 6 bases and 4 bases, with 11 bases remaining between them. CDR1 and CDR2 (germline): LNHDA, SQIVND (reference sequence). CDR3 residues: CASRQQGSDTQYF. The CDR3 DNA sequence: TGTGCCAGTAGACAACAGGGATCAGATACGCAGTATTTT.

V and J are TRBV14 and TRBJ2-7; the D gene is possibly TRBD2 (6 bases). The CDR3 consists of 15 residues. The germline V gene has CDR1 SGHDN and CDR2 FVKESK. The ends were cut back, 1 base at V and 5 bases at J, with 15 bases in the middle. The CDR3 reads CASSQVGGVYNEQYF. The CDR3 nucleotides are TGTGCCAGCAGCCAAGTCGGAGGGGTTTATAACGAGCAGTACTTC.

The chain is built from TRBV10-2 and TRBJ2-2; 11 bases are shared with TRBD2. CDR3 size: 16 residues. From germline, CDR1 is WSHSY and CDR2 SAAADI. J lost 8 bases, V lost 7 bases, and 12 bases had no gene match. The CDR3 here is CASIASGGFKGGELFF. The CDR3 DNA reads as TGCGCCAGCATCGCTAGCGGGGGGTTCAAGGGTGGGGAGCTGTTTTTT.

The V and J genes are TRBV19 and TRBJ1-5; 7 bases fit TRBD1. The CDR3 contains 16 residues. CDR1 LNHDA and CDR2 SQIVND come from the germline V gene (reference sequence). With V trimmed by 4 bases and J by 2 bases, 8 bases remained unmatched. The CDR3 loop reads CASSRTQGIGNQPQHF. CDR3 in DNA: TGTGCCAGTAGTAGAACACAGGGGATTGGCAATCAGCCCCAGCATTTT. Based on the CDR3 plus reference TRBV19 and TRBJ1-5, the full variable domain is DGGITQSPKYLFRKEGQNVTLSCEQNLNHDAMYWYRQDPGQGLRLIYYSQIVNDFQKGDIAEGYSVSREKKESFPLTVTSAQKNPTAFYLCASSRTQGIGNQPQHFGDGTRLSIL.

This chain uses TRBV11-3 with TRBJ2-3; no definite D call. CDR1 is SGHNT, CDR2 YENEEA, per germline. The CDR3 spans 12 residues. V dropped 2 bases and J dropped 5 bases, with 5 bases sitting between them. The CDR3 bases are TGTGCCAGCAGCTTATCTAGAGATACGCAGTATTTT. This sequence encodes CASSLSRDTQYF.

The J gene is TRBJ2-2, the V gene TRBV19; D possibly corresponds to TRBD2 (6 bases). Germline V gives CDR1 LNHDA, CDR2 SQIVND (reference sequence). This CDR3 contains 17 residues. V was shortened by 3 bases and J by 5 bases, with 19 bases between the two germline ends. The DNA for the CDR3 is TGTGCCAGTAGTATGGTCCGAACTAGCCTCAGGACCGGGGAGCTGTTTTTT. It specifies CASSMVRTSLRTGELFF.

V and J are TRBV7-8 and TRBJ2-7, with 11 bases that match TRBD2. Germline V CDR1 and CDR2: SGHVS, FQNEAQ. This CDR3 has 15 amino acids. J lost 2 bases, V lost 6 bases, and 6 bases had no gene match. CDR3 region: CASSPGTSGPYEQYF. The CDR3 DNA reads as TGTGCCAGCAGTCCTGGGACTAGCGGACCCTACGAGCAGTACTTC.